This TCR beta chain was sequenced for a study of blood T cell repertoires in COVID-19. Study context: Researchers got acute and convalescent COVID-19 samples from the United States, Italy and Spain. Nucleic acid was either cDNA or gDNA, and it came from T cells, B-cell-depleted T cells, or PBMCs.

In its sample, this clone was seen a few times. TCRdb's table, derived via immunoSEQ multiplex PCR, lists solely in-frame clones and lacks some. The sample comprises around 300,000 clones, 70% to 90% of which are singletons, and roughly 13% rests with the top ten. The Seattle site enrolled patients during active infection and followed them longitudinally. The clonotype comes from a woman in her 70s with COVID-19, enrolled during active disease. The sequenced sample was peripheral blood.

The CDR3 is CASSDAKLNQPQHF. The CDR3 coding sequence is TGTGCCAGCAGTGACGCGAAGTTGAATCAGCCCCAGCATTTT. The V call is TRBV2, the J call TRBJ1-5; D ambiguous. V was cut by 3 bases and J by 4 bases, with 10 bases left in between. The germline V gene has CDR1 SNHLY and CDR2 FYNNEI. This CDR3 has 14 amino acids.